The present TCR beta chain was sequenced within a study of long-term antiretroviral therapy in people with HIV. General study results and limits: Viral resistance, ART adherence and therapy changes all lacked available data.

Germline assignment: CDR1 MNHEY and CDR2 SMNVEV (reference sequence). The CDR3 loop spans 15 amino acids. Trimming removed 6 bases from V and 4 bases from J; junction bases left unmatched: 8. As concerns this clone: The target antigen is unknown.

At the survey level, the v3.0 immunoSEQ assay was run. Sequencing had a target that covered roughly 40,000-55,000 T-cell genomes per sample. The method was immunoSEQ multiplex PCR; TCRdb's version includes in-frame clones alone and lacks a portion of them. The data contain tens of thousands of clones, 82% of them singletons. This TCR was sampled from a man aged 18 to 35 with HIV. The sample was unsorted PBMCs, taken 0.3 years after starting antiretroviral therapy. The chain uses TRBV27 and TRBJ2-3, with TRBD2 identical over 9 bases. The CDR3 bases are TGTGCCAGCAGGCCGATAGCGGGGGCCGCAGATACGCAGTATTTT. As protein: CASRPIAGAADTQYF.